These 27 T cell receptor beta chains came from one sample sequenced in a study of cytomegalovirus exposure and HLA in healthy donors. The PCR contained 60 Vbeta and 13 Jbeta primers. Using immunoSEQ multiplex PCR, the repertoire was profiled, and TCRdb retains in-frame clones only, with some absent. Among some 110,000 clones listed, 74% were seen once. The specimen sequenced was PBMCs. The source of these receptors is a woman aged 45-60 years in good health and CMV-seropositive.

This clone was detected only once. Other DNA sequences from this sample encode an identical CDR3 as well. The rearrangement links TRBV28 to TRBJ1-2; D is uncertain. There are 12 residues in the CDR3. V gave up 8 bases and J gave up 1 base, with 8 bases separating them. CDR1 is MDHEN, CDR2 SYDVKM, per germline. The CDR3 bases are TGTGCCAGCTCTTCCTATAACTATGGCTACACCTTC. Translation gives CASSSYNYGYTF.

The rearrangement links TRBV19 to TRBJ1-2, with 7 positions matching TRBD1. There are 15 residues in the CDR3. Germline trimming cut 6 bases from V and 0 bases from J; bases unmatched to any gene: 7. Germline V gene data show CDR1 as LNHDA and CDR2 as SQIVND (reference sequence). The CDR3 DNA reads TGTGCCAGTAGCTCAGGGACAGCTGCTAACTATGGCTACACCTTC. This sequence encodes CASSSGTAANYGYTF.

Only a few counts were recorded for this clone. The chain recombines TRBV7-2 with TRBJ2-1; TRBD2 matches 7 bases. Trimming at V came to 5 bases and at J to 7 bases, leaving 17 bases not matched to a gene. The length of the CDR3 is 17 residues. Germline CDR1 and CDR2: SGHTA and FQGNSA. The CDR3, as DNA: TGTGCCAGCAGCCCAGGGTTGGGGACTACCAAAGGGAATGAGCAGTTCTTC. Translated: CASSPGLGTTKGNEQFF.

The rearrangement links TRBV7-9 to TRBJ1-1; 8 bases agree with TRBD1. The ends lost 5 bases at V and 2 bases at J; junction bases unmatched: 7. Germline CDR1 and CDR2: SEHNR and FQNEAQ (reference sequence). The CDR3 contains 15 residues. The CDR3 here is CASSRPDRVNTEAFF. The CDR3, as DNA: TGTGCCAGCAGCCGGCCGGACAGGGTCAACACTGAAGCTTTCTTT.

The gene calls are TRBV27 and TRBJ1-6, with TRBD1 as a possible D gene (6 bases). The CDR3 length is 15 residues. Trimming pared 3 bases from V and 7 bases from J, leaving 13 bases between. CDR1 MNHEY and CDR2 SMNVEV come from the germline V gene (reference sequence). Here the CDR3 reads CASSLETGQNSPLHF. The CDR3 nucleotides are TGTGCCAGCAGTTTGGAGACAGGTCAAAATTCACCCCTCCACTTT.

In this sample, this clone turned up once. The chain carries TRBV15 and TRBJ2-5; 8 nucleotides match TRBD1. Germline V gives CDR1 LNHNV, CDR2 YYDKDF (reference sequence). This CDR3 contains 15 residues. Unmatched junction bases numbered 10, after V lost 5 bases and J lost 5 bases. Here the CDR3 DNA reads TGTGCCACCAGCTCCAGGACAGGGCTCGGCGAGACCCAGTACTTC. Its translation is CATSSRTGLGETQYF. Full variable domain (outside the CDR3, taken from reference TRBV15 and TRBJ2-5): DAMVIQNPRYQVTQFGKPVTLSCSQTLNHNVMYWYQQKSSQAPKLLFHYYDKDFNNEADTPDNFQSRRPNTSFCFLDIRSPGLGDTAMYLCATSSRTGLGETQYFGPGTRLLVL.

This clone was recorded a few times. The V gene is TRBV29-1, the J gene TRBJ2-1; TRBD1 matches 10 bases. Germline CDR1 is SQVTM and CDR2 is ANQGSEA. This CDR3 is built from 13 residues. J was trimmed by 8 bases and V by 7 bases; bases with no gene match: 8. The CDR3 DNA sequence: TGCAGCGGCCAGGGACAGGGGAGGGATGAGCAGTTCTTC. It specifies CSGQGQGRDEQFF.

This chain connects TRBV9 to TRBJ1-1; TRBD1 matches 7 bases. V lost 4 bases, J lost 1 base, and 10 bases stayed unmatched. Germline values: CDR1 SGDLS, CDR2 YYNGEE. The length of the CDR3 is 16 residues. In nucleotides, the CDR3 is TGTGCCAGCAGCCAACTTAACAGGGGACCGAACACTGAAGCTTTCTTT. Its translation: CASSQLNRGPNTEAFF. Full variable domain (rest looked up from reference TRBV9 and TRBJ1-1): DSGVTQTPKHLITATGQRVTLRCSPRSGDLSVYWYQQSLDQGLQFLIQYYNGEERAKGNILERFSAQQFPDLHSELNLSSLELGDSALYFCASSQLNRGPNTEAFFGQGTRLTVV.

This chain links TRBV6-5 with TRBJ1-1; TRBD1 aligns across 7 bases. CDR1 is MNHEY and CDR2 is SVGAGI in the germline V gene. The CDR3 extends over 13 amino acids. After removal of 6 bases from V and 1 base from J, the junction contained 2 bases not matched to a gene. The chain's CDR3 is CASRWTGNTEAFF. CDR3 DNA: TGTGCCAGCAGGTGGACAGGGAACACTGAAGCTTTCTTT.

The genes are TRBV19 and TRBJ1-5, with 9 positions matching TRBD1. CDR1 is LNHDA, CDR2 SQIVND, per germline (reference sequence). CDR3 length: 17 amino acids. The J segment lost 2 bases and the V segment lost 4 bases, leaving 9 bases of the junction unmatched. The CDR3 reads CASSRPQGARGNQPQHF. The CDR3 DNA reads TGTGCCAGTAGTAGGCCACAGGGGGCACGCGGCAATCAGCCCCAGCATTTT.

As for this clone: This sample also contains other DNA sequences that code for the same CDR3. The chain has TRBV2 and TRBJ1-1; D is unresolved. Trimming removed 0 bases from V and 0 bases from J, with 8 bases in between. This CDR3 region has 15 residues. Germline V gene data show CDR1 as SNHLY and CDR2 as FYNNEI. CDR3 bases: TGTGCCAGCAGTGAAGCGGCTGTCATGAACACTGAAGCTTTCTTT. It is translated as CASSEAAVMNTEAFF.

The V and J genes are TRBV5-6 and TRBJ1-6; D is uncertain. The germline V and J ends were trimmed by 4 bases and 9 bases, with 14 bases remaining between them. CDR3 size: 14 residues. Germline V gene sequence: CDR1 SGHDT, CDR2 YYEEEE. CDR3 sequence: CASSHVSIGSPLHF. The DNA for the CDR3 is TGTGCCAGCAGCCACGTAAGCATCGGTTCACCCCTCCACTTT.

The V call is TRBV5-1, the J call TRBJ1-1, with a weak D call TRBD1 (6 bases). The germline V and J ends were trimmed by 6 bases and 5 bases, with 17 bases remaining between them. Germline CDR1 reads SGHRS; CDR2 reads YFSETQ. The CDR3 has 14 residues. Here the CDR3 reads CASNTTGKSTEAFF. The CDR3 DNA follows: TGCGCCAGCAACACCACAGGGAAGTCGACTGAAGCTTTCTTT.

This chain connects TRBV10-3 to TRBJ1-4; 7 bases are shared with TRBD1. The CDR3 is 13 amino acids. The J segment lost 4 bases and the V segment lost 11 bases, leaving 7 bases of the junction unmatched. Looked up from germline, CDR1 is ENHRY and CDR2 is SYGVKD. The CDR3 DNA sequence: TGTGCCGTCACAGGGGACCTTAATGAAAAACTGTTTTTT. This translates into CAVTGDLNEKLFF.

V usage is TRBV6-5 and J usage is TRBJ1-2, with D unresolved. Germline V gene data show CDR1 as MNHEY and CDR2 as SVGAGI. The CDR3 runs 12 residues. With 6 bases removed from V and 5 bases from J, the gap between germline ends came to 10 bases. The CDR3 loop reads CASRDGVYGYTF. The CDR3 DNA follows: TGTGCCAGCAGGGATGGAGTGTATGGCTACACCTTC.

This chain connects TRBV4-2 to TRBJ2-7; TRBD1 might be the D (6 bases). This CDR3 spans 15 amino acids. The V end lost 0 bases, the J end lost 1 base, and 10 bases lay between the germline ends. Germline V gene lookup returns CDR1 LGHNA and CDR2 YNFKEQ. CDR3 coding DNA: TGTGCCAGCAGCCAAGACCCGGACAGATCCTACGAGCAGTACTTC. As protein: CASSQDPDRSYEQYF.

The chain employs TRBV5-1 and TRBJ2-6; TRBD2 agrees at 10 bases. J gave up 0 bases and V 0 bases, and 12 bases lay outside the gene matches. The CDR3 runs 21 residues. From germline, CDR1 is SGHRS and CDR2 YFSETQ. Here the CDR3 DNA reads TGCGCCAGCAGCTTGGAAGACATTTTAGCGGGGGGCACCTCTGGGGCCAACGTCCTGACTTTC. Protein sequence: CASSLEDILAGGTSGANVLTF.

V is TRBV27 and J is TRBJ2-2; D possibly corresponds to TRBD2 (6 bases). V was shortened by 1 base and J by 5 bases, with 11 bases between the two germline ends. CDR3 length equals 15 residues. Germline CDR1 MNHEY, CDR2 SMNVEV (reference sequence). The CDR3 DNA reads TGTGCCAGCAGTTTATTTAGCGGCGTTACCGGGGAGCTGTTTTTT. The encoded protein is CASSLFSGVTGELFF.

The V call is TRBV5-6, the J call TRBJ2-3; no clear D gene. Per germline, CDR1 SGHDT and CDR2 YYEEEE. The V end lost 1 base, the J end lost 2 bases, and 11 bases lay between the germline ends. The CDR3 length is 15 residues. The CDR3 protein is CASSLFEANTDTQYF. CDR3 DNA sequence: TGTGCCAGCAGCTTGTTTGAAGCAAACACAGATACGCAGTATTTT.

This clone was found a few times. The chain joins TRBV28 to TRBJ2-2; possibly TRBD2 for D (5 bases). The germline V gene encodes CDR1 MDHEN and CDR2 SYDVKM. V was clipped by 5 bases and J by 3 bases, with 19 bases between them. The CDR3 spans 17 residues. The DNA of the CDR3 is TGTGCCAGCAGTCCTATACGACTACCACGGGACACCGGGGAGCTGTTTTTT. Protein: CASSPIRLPRDTGELFF.

This chain links TRBV18 with TRBJ1-2; possible D gene TRBD1, 5 bases. Trimming removed 0 bases from V and 8 bases from J, with 10 bases in between. Germline V lookup: CDR1 KGHSH, CDR2 LQKENI. The CDR3 loop spans 13 amino acids. The CDR3: CASSPPGVRGYTF. The CDR3 DNA reads as TGTGCCAGCTCACCACCAGGGGTTCGAGGCTACACCTTC.

The V and J genes are TRBV7-2 and TRBJ1-5; the D gene is possibly TRBD1 (6 bases). The V and J ends lost 6 bases and 5 bases respectively, with 11 bases between them. The CDR3 is made up of 13 amino acids. Germline assignment: CDR1 SGHTA and CDR2 FQGNSA. CDR3 coding DNA: TGTGCCAGCAGTTTACAGGGTGATCAGCCCCAGCATTTT. The encoded protein is CASSLQGDQPQHF.

This clone was counted between two and nine times. The genes are TRBV4-2 and TRBJ1-5; D remains ambiguous. This CDR3 is built from 15 residues. V lost 1 base and J 6 bases, leaving 13 bases between the germline ends. CDR1 LGHNA and CDR2 YNFKEQ come from the germline V gene. The CDR3 bases are TGTGCCAGCAGCCAAGCCCCCCGAGAACCTCAGCCCCAGCATTTT. Translated, it gives CASSQAPREPQPQHF.

The rearrangement joins TRBV18 to TRBJ1-2; perhaps TRBD1 as D (5 bases). Germline V lookup: CDR1 KGHSH, CDR2 LQKENI. Trimming removed 1 base from V and 2 bases from J, with 5 bases in between. The CDR3 is made up of 13 amino acids. CDR3 sequence (DNA): TGTGCCAGCTCACCACAGGGGAACTATGGCTACACCTTC. The encoded protein is CASSPQGNYGYTF.

This clone has a handful of counts. This chain connects TRBV5-1 to TRBJ2-5; 10 bases line up with TRBD2. Germline V gene sequence: CDR1 SGHRS, CDR2 YFSETQ. After removal of 0 bases from V and 3 bases from J, the junction contained 5 bases not matched to a gene. The CDR3 is 16 amino acids. The CDR3 spells CASSLGALAGEETQYF. Written as DNA, the CDR3 is TGCGCCAGCAGCTTGGGCGCCCTAGCGGGGGAAGAGACCCAGTACTTC. Variable domain in full (rest from reference TRBV5-1 and TRBJ2-5): KAGVTQTPRYLIKTRGQQVTLSCSPISGHRSVSWYQQTPGQGLQFLFEYFSETQRNKGNFPGRFSGRQFSNSRSEMNVSTLELGDSALYLCASSLGALAGEETQYFGPGTRLLVL.

This chain connects TRBV6-1 to TRBJ1-3, with TRBD1 matching 8 bases. Germline loops: CDR1 MNHNS, CDR2 SASEGT. The trim removed 4 bases at V and 4 bases at J, leaving 12 bases unmatched. CDR3 length: 17 amino acids. The CDR3 region is CASSVLRQGLYGNTIYF. In DNA, the CDR3 is TGTGCCAGCAGTGTCCTCCGACAGGGGCTTTACGGAAACACCATATATTTT.

The rearrangement links TRBV7-9 to TRBJ1-2, with D perhaps TRBD1 (6 bases). CDR1 is SEHNR, CDR2 FQNEAQ, per germline (reference sequence). V gave up 4 bases and J gave up 0 bases, with 12 bases separating them. This CDR3 spans 15 amino acids. The chain's CDR3 is CASSSDRSPNYGYTF. The CDR3 DNA follows: TGTGCCAGCAGCTCTGACAGGTCCCCTAACTATGGCTACACCTTC.